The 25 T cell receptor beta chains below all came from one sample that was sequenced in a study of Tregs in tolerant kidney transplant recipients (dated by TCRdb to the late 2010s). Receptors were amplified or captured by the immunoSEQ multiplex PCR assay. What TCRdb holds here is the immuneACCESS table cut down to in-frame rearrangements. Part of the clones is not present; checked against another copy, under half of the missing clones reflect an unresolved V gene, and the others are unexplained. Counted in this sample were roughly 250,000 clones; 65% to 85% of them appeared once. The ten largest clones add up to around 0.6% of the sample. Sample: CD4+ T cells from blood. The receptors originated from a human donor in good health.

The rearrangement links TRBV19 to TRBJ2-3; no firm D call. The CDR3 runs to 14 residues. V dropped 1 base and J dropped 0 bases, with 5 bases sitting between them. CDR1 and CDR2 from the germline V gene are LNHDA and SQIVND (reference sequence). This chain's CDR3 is CASSIVSSTDTQYF. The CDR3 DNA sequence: TGTGCCAGTAGTATAGTGTCTAGCACAGATACGCAGTATTTT.

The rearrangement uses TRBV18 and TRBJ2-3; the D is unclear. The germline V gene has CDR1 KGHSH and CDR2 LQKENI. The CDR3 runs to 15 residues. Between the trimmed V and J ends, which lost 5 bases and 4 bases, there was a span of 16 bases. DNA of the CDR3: TGTGCCAGCTCATCGTCGGTTGACGGATCAGATACGCAGTATTTT. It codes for CASSSSVDGSDTQYF.

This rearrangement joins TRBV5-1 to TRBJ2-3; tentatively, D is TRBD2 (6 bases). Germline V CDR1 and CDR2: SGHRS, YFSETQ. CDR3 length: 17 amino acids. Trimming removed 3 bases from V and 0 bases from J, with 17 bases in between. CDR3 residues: CASSSIGGPASTDTQYF. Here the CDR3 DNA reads TGCGCCAGCAGCTCTATCGGGGGTCCCGCTAGCACAGATACGCAGTATTTT.

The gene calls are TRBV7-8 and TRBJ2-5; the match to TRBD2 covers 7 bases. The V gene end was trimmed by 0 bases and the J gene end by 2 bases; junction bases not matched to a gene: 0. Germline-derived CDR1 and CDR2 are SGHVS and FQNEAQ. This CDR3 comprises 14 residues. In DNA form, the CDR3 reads TGTGCCAGCAGCTTAGCGCGGGGGCAAGAGACCCAGTACTTC. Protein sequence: CASSLARGQETQYF.

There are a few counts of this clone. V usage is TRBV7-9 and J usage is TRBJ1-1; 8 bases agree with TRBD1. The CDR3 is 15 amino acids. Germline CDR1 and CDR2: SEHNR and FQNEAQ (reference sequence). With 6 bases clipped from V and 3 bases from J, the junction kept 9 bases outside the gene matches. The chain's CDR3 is CASRKGQGGDTEAFF. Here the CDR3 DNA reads TGTGCCAGCAGAAAAGGACAGGGAGGGGACACTGAAGCTTTCTTT.

The CDR3 protein is CASSEWETGSAGYTF. The DNA of the CDR3 is TGTGCCAGCAGTGAATGGGAGACAGGATCTGCGGGCTACACCTTC. J is TRBJ1-2 and V is TRBV2; maybe TRBD1 (6 bases). CDR3 size: 15 residues. Germline V gene lookup returns CDR1 SNHLY and CDR2 FYNNEI. V shed 2 bases and J shed 8 bases, with 18 bases lying between them.

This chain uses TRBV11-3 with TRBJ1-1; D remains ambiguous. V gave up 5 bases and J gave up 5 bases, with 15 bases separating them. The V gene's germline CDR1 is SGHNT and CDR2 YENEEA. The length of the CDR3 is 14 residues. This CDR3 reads CASSLSEGKTEAFF. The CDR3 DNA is TGTGCCAGCAGCCTATCGGAGGGAAAGACTGAAGCTTTCTTT.

DNA of the CDR3: TGTGCCAGCAGTGCAGGGGAGGGAAGGGGTGAAAAACTGTTTTTT. It translates to CASSAGEGRGEKLFF. The genes are TRBV6-1 and TRBJ1-4; maybe TRBD1 (6 bases). V shed 4 bases and J shed 7 bases, with 16 bases lying between them. The CDR3 is made up of 15 amino acids. Germline CDR1 reads MNHNS; CDR2 reads SASEGT.

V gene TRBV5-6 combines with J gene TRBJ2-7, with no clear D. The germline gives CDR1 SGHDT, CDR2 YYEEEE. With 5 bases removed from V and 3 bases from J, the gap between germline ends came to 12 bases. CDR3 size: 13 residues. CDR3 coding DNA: TGTGCCAGCAGTTACAACATTGGCTACGAGCAGTACTTC. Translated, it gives CASSYNIGYEQYF.

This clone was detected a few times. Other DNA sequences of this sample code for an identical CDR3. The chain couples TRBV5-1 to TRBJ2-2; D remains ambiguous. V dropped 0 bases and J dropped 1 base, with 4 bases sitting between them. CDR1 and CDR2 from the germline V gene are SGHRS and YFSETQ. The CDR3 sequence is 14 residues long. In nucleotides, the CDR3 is TGCGCCAGCAGCTTGGCCGGGAACACCGGGGAGCTGTTTTTT. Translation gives CASSLAGNTGELFF.

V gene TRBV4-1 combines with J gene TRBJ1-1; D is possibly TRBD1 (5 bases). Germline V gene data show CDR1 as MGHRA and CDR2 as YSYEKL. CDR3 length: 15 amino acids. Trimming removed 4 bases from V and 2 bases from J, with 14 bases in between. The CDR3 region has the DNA TGCGCCAGCAGCCGGGACGGGACCCCCAACACTGAAGCTTTCTTT. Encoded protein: CASSRDGTPNTEAFF.

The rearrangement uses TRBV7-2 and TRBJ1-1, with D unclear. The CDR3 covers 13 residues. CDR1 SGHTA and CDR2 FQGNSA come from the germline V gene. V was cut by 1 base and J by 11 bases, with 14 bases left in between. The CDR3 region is CASSLVSAGSAFF. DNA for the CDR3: TGTGCCAGCAGCTTAGTTTCGGCAGGATCGGCTTTCTTT.

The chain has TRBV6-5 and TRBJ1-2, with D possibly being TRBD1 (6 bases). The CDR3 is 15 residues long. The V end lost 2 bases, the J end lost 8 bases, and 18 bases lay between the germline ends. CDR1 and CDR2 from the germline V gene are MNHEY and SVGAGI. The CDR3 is CASSYEGQGLGGYTF. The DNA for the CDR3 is TGTGCCAGCAGTTACGAGGGTCAGGGGCTTGGAGGCTACACCTTC.

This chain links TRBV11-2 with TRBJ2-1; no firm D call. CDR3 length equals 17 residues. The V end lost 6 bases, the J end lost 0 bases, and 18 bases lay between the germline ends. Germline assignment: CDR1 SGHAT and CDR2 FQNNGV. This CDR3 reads CASRPIFDEHSYNEQFF. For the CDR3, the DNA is TGTGCCAGCAGACCCATTTTTGACGAGCACTCCTACAATGAGCAGTTCTTC.

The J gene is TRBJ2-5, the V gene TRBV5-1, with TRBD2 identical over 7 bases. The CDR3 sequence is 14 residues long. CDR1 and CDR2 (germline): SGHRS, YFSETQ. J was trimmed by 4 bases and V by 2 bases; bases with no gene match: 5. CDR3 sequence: CASSLTGLRETQYF. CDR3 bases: TGCGCCAGCAGCTTAACGGGACTACGAGAGACCCAGTACTTC.

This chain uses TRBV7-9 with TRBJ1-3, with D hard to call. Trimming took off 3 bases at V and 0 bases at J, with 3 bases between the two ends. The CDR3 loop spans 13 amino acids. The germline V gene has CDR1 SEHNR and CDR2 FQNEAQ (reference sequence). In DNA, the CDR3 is TGTGCCAGCAGCTTTTACTCTGGAAACACCATATATTTT. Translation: CASSFYSGNTIYF.

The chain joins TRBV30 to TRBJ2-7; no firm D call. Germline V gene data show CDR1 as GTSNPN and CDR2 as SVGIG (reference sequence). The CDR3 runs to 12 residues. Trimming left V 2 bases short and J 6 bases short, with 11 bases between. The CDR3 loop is CAWSPDLGEQYF. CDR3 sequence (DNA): TGTGCCTGGAGTCCGGACCTCGGCGAGCAGTACTTC.

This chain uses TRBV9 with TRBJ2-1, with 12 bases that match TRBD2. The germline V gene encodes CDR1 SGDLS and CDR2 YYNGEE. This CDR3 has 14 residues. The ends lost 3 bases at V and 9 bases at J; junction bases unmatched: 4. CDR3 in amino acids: CASSDGLAGFEQFF. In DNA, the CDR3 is TGTGCCAGCAGCGATGGACTAGCGGGATTTGAGCAGTTCTTC.

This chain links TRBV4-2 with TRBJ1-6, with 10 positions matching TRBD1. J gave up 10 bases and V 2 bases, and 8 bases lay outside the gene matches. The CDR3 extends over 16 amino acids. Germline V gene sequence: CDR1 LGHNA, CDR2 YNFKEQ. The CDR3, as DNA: TGTGCCAGCAGCCAACCACGGGACAGGGGACAGTCACCCCTCCACTTT. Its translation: CASSQPRDRGQSPLHF.

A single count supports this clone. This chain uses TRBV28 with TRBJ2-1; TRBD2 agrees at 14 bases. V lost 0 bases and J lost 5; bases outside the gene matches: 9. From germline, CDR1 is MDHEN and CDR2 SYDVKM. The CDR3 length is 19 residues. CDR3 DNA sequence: TGTGCCAGCAGTTTATGGGCAGGGAAGGGACTAGCGGGGGACAATGAGCAGTTCTTC. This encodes CASSLWAGKGLAGDNEQFF.

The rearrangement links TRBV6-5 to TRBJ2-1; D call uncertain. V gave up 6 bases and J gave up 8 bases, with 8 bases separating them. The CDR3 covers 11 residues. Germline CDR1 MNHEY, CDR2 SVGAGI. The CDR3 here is CASRQLYEQFF. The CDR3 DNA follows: TGTGCCAGCAGGCAATTATATGAGCAGTTCTTC.

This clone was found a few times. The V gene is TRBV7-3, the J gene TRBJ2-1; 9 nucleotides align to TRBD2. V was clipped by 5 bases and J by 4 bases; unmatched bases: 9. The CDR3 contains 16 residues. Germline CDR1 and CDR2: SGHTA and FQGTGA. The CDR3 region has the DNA TGTGCCAGCAGCCTCCGAGCGGGGGGAGGTTACAATGAGCAGTTCTTC. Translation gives CASSLRAGGGYNEQFF.

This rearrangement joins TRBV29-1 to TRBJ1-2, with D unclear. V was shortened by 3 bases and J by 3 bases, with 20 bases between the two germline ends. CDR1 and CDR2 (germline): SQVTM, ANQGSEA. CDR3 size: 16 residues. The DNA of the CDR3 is TGCAGCGTTGATAAAGGGCAGAGAGATAAGTACTATGGCTACACCTTC. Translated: CSVDKGQRDKYYGYTF.

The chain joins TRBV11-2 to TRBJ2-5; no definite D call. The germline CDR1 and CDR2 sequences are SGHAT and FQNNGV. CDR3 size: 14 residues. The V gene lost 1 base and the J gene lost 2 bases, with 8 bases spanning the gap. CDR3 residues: CASSLGGWQETQYF. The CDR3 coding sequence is TGTGCCAGCAGCTTAGGAGGTTGGCAAGAGACCCAGTACTTC.

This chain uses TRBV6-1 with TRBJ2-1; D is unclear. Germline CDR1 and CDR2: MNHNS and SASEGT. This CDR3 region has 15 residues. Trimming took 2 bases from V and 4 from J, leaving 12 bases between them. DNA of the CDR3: TGTGCCAGCAGTGAACGGCCCCCGGTTTACAATGAGCAGTTCTTC. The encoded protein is CASSERPPVYNEQFF.